This T cell receptor (beta chain) derives from a study of cytomegalovirus exposure and HLA in healthy donors. Study-level findings and limits: Researchers reported that three CMV-associated chains were confirmed in vitro as CMV antigen-specific. Cytomegalovirus-associated status was assigned to about 180 TCR beta chains. Among TCR sequences, most were rare, though some public TCRs appeared in many donors.

The PCR used 60 Vbeta and 13 Jbeta primers. Repertoires were generated with immunoSEQ multiplex PCR, while TCRdb's copy carries only in-frame clones and drops some. The sample includes about 110,000 clones, about 70% of them seen just once. On this clone: The target antigen is unknown.

This clonotype originated in a boy aged 10-17 years in good health and CMV-seronegative. Sequencing input: PBMCs.

CDR3 region: CASSGEQETQYF. The CDR3 nucleotides are TGCGCCAGCAGTGGAGAACAAGAGACCCAGTACTTC. V is TRBV4-1 and J is TRBJ2-5, with no clear D. The V gene lost 6 bases and the J gene lost 2 bases, with 7 bases spanning the gap. This CDR3 contains 12 residues. The germline V gene encodes CDR1 MGHRA and CDR2 YSYEKL.